This TCR beta chain is from a study of T cell repertoires in cytomegalovirus infection. Study context: Both CMV infection and a matching HLA type were indicated by public TCR beta signatures.

This CDR3 has 11 residues. The ends lost 9 bases at V and 5 bases at J; junction bases unmatched: 3. Germline lookup yields CDR1 SNHLY and CDR2 FYNNEI. Comment on this clonotype: Antigen specificity is unknown.

TCRdb ran MiXCR on the reads and lists one entry per CDR3 protein. The sample has 700,000 to 950,000 distinct CDR3 sequences, about 30% seen once; the top ten hold about an eighth. The specimen comprised cultured CD8+ T cells from PBMCs, sampled from culture after CMV antigen stimulation. This rearrangement joins TRBV2 to TRBJ1-2; 7 bases agree with TRBD1. The source of this sequence is a human donor in good health (CMV status not recorded). Some clones in this sample may be carry-over from other donors' samples. The CDR3 spells CARTGPYGYTF. The DNA for the CDR3 is TGTGCCAGGACAGGGCCTTATGGCTACACCTTC.